The present T cell receptor beta chain was sequenced within a study of cytomegalovirus exposure and HLA in healthy donors. Findings and caveats of the study: Association of about 17,000 TCR beta sequences with HLA alleles was found at 0.05 false discovery rate in a later analysis. Later, TCR association rates were found to vary by HLA locus, highest for DRB1 and lowest for HLA-C.

With 0 bases clipped from V and 9 bases from J, the junction kept 3 bases outside the gene matches. The CDR3 is 13 amino acids. From germline, CDR1 is MNHEY and CDR2 SVGAGI. About this clone: The antigen is unknown.

The PCR contained 60 Vbeta and 13 Jbeta primers. The repertoire was sequenced with immunoSEQ multiplex PCR; TCRdb's copy has only in-frame clones and lacks some. Among 90,000 to 95,000 clones listed, around three quarters were seen once. Sequencing was carried out using PBMCs. The rearrangement links TRBV6-5 to TRBJ2-3; 7 bases fit TRBD1. The TCR originated in a man younger than 45 in good health and CMV-seronegative. CDR3 nucleotides: TGTGCCAGCAGTTACTCTAGACAGGGAACGCAGTATTTT. Amino acid sequence: CASSYSRQGTQYF.